This paragraph reports one TCR beta chain. No antigen is known for it. Investigators amplified TCR beta CDR3 regions from RNA transcripts. HTBI primers were used in a first-round RT-PCR, which preceded a second-round multiplex PCR. TCRdb passed the multiplex PCR reads through MiXCR, listing each CDR3 protein once. The table lists some 1.1 million distinct CDR3 sequences, 35% to 40% of them singletons. This entry is derived from a study of Graves' ophthalmopathy and Graves' hyperthyroidism. Study-level points and caveats: Ophthalmopathy versus stable hyperthyroidism: 13-signature model gave under 90% sensitivity, 65% to 82% specificity. Among thyroid clonotypes expanded above 0.001 frequency, most also appeared in blood.

The CDR3 contains 12 residues. In germline, CDR1 is DFQATT, CDR2 SNEGSKA (reference sequence). V dropped 5 bases and J dropped 4; count of bases not matched to a gene: 4. The authors enrolled newly diagnosed hyperthyroidism patients aged 18 to 65 with under 2 months' duration. The study excluded patients with other autoimmune diseases, uncontrolled infections, pregnancy or lactation. Sequenced: peripheral blood or thyroid tissue (not recorded which). The sequence was obtained from an adult man with Graves' hyperthyroidism. The V and J genes are TRBV20-1 and TRBJ1-1; 7 positions agree with TRBD1. CDR3 coding DNA: TGCAGTGCTGACAGGGCGAGCACTGAAGCTTTCTTT. Protein: CSADRASTEAFF.